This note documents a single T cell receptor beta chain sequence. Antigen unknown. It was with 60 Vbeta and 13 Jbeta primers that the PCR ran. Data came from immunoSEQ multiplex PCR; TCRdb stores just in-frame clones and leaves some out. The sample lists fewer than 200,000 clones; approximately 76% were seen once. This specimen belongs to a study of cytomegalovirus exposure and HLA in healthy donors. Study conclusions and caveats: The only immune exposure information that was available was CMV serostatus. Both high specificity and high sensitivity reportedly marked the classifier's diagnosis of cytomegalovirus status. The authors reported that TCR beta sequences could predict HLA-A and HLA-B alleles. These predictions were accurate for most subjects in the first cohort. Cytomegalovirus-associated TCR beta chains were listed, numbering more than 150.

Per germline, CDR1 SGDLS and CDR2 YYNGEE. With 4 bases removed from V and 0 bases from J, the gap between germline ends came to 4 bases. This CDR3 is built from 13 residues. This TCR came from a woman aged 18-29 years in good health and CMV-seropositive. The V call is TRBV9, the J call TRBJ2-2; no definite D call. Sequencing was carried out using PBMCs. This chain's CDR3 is CASSSSNTGELFF. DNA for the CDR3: TGTGCCAGCAGCTCCTCGAACACCGGGGAGCTGTTTTTT. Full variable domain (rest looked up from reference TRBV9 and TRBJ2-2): DSGVTQTPKHLITATGQRVTLRCSPRSGDLSVYWYQQSLDQGLQFLIQYYNGEERAKGNILERFSAQQFPDLHSELNLSSLELGDSALYFCASSSSNTGELFFGEGSRLTVL.